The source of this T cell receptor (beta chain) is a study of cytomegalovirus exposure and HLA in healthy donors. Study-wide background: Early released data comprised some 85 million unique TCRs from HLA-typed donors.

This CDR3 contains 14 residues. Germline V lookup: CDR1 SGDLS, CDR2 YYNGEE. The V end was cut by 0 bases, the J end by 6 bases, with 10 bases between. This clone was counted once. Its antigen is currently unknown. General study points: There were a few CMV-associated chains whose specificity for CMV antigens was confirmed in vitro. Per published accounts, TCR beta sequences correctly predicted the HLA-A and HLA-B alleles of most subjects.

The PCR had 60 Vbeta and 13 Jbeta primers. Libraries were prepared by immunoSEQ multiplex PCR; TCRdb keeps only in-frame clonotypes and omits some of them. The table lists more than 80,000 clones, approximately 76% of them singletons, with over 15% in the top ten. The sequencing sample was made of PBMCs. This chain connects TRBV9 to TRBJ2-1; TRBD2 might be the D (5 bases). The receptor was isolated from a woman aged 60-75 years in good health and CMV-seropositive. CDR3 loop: CASSVESGGNEQFF. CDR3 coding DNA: TGTGCCAGCAGCGTAGAGAGCGGAGGCAATGAGCAGTTCTTC.